These T cell receptor beta chains were read from a single sample in a study of OX40 agonist ivuxolimab in advanced cancers. TCRdb's table, derived via immunoSEQ multiplex PCR, lists solely in-frame clones and lacks some. The sample lists around 100,000 clones, approximately 90% occurring once. Source: CD4+ or CD8+ T cells sorted from blood, taken in a trial of the OX40 agonist ivuxolimab. These receptors came from an adult with an advanced solid tumor such as melanoma, head and neck, liver or kidney cancer. CDR3s include the opening cysteine and the closing phenylalanine or tryptophan. A D gene is named only where the DNA matches it firmly. Size values are once, few and many counts, or a class for expanded clones, and some rows have none.

j_call: TRBJ2-5
d_call: TRBD1
v_call: TRBV7-9
clone_size: .
cdr3_nt: TGTGCCAGCAGCCCTGGACAGGGTGGATCCCTGAGGGAGACCCAGTACTTC
cdr3_aa: CASSPGQGGSLRETQYF

j_call: TRBJ2-7
d_call: TRBD1
v_call: TRBV7-8
clone_size: many
cdr3_nt: TGTGCCAGCACCGCCGGGACAGGAGGATACGAGCAGTACTTC
cdr3_aa: CASTAGTGGYEQYF

j_call: TRBJ2-7
d_call: TRBD2
v_call: TRBV5-1
clone_size: once
cdr3_nt: TGCGCCAGCAGCGTAACTAGCGGGCGTTCCTACGAGCAGTACTTC
cdr3_aa: CASSVTSGRSYEQYF

j_call: TRBJ2-5
d_call: TRBD2
v_call: TRBV25-1
clone_size: .
cdr3_nt: TGTGCCAGCAGTGGAGCGGGAGGGTTAAAGACCCAGTACTTC
cdr3_aa: CASSGAGGLKTQYF

j_call: TRBJ2-7
d_call: TRBD1
v_call: TRBV11-2
clone_size: .
cdr3_nt: TGTGCCAGCGGGGGATTTGGACAGGGGGTCCACGAGCAGTACTTC
cdr3_aa: CASGGFGQGVHEQYF

j_call: TRBJ1-3
d_call: .
v_call: TRBV28
clone_size: .
cdr3_nt: TGTGCCAGCAGTTTGAGGAGGCCTGGAAACACCATATATTTT
cdr3_aa: CASSLRRPGNTIYF

j_call: TRBJ2-7
d_call: .
v_call: TRBV18
clone_size: once
cdr3_nt: TGTGCCAGCTCACCACCGGGGCGGGGACGATACGAGCAGTACTTC
cdr3_aa: CASSPPGRGRYEQYF

j_call: TRBJ1-4
d_call: .
v_call: TRBV30
clone_size: .
cdr3_nt: TGTGCCTGGTCTTACGTTAATGAAAAACTGTTTTTT
cdr3_aa: CAWSYVNEKLFF

j_call: TRBJ2-1
d_call: TRBD2
v_call: TRBV5-1
clone_size: .
cdr3_nt: TGCGCCAGCAGCTCCAGCGGGAGGAGGTCCTACAATGAGCAGTTCTTC
cdr3_aa: CASSSSGRRSYNEQFF

j_call: TRBJ2-1
d_call: .
v_call: TRBV7-2
clone_size: .
cdr3_nt: TGTGCCAGCAGCTCTAGCCAGAATCACAATGAGCAGTTCTTC
cdr3_aa: CASSSSQNHNEQFF

j_call: TRBJ1-1
d_call: .
v_call: TRBV9
clone_size: once
cdr3_nt: TGTGCCAGCAGCGGATATTCGAACACTGAAGCTTTCTTT
cdr3_aa: CASSGYSNTEAFF

j_call: TRBJ2-1
d_call: TRBD2
v_call: TRBV13
clone_size: .
cdr3_nt: TGTGCCAGCAGCCCACTTAGCGGGAGAGGAGAGCAGTTCTTC
cdr3_aa: CASSPLSGRGEQFF

j_call: TRBJ2-1
d_call: TRBD2
v_call: TRBV6-1
clone_size: .
cdr3_nt: TGTGCCAGCAGTCAAGCCGGGACTAGCAGATACAATGAGCAGTTCTTC
cdr3_aa: CASSQAGTSRYNEQFF

j_call: TRBJ1-2
d_call: .
v_call: TRBV30
clone_size: .
cdr3_nt: TGTGCCTGGAGTGTACGACCGTCCGGCGGCTACACCTTC
cdr3_aa: CAWSVRPSGGYTF

j_call: TRBJ1-1
d_call: TRBD1
v_call: TRBV13
clone_size: .
cdr3_nt: TGTGCCAGCAGCCCCAGCTGGTTTTCAGGGGGCTTTACTGAAGCTTTCTTT
cdr3_aa: CASSPSWFSGGFTEAFF

j_call: TRBJ2-6
d_call: .
v_call: TRBV4-3
clone_size: .
cdr3_nt: TGCGCCAGCAGCACAGGCCCCTCTGGGGCCAACGTCCTGACTTTC
cdr3_aa: CASSTGPSGANVLTF

j_call: TRBJ1-3
d_call: .
v_call: TRBV5-6
clone_size: .
cdr3_nt: TGTGCCAGCAGCTTCCCCGGAAACACCATATATTTT
cdr3_aa: CASSFPGNTIYF

j_call: TRBJ1-5
d_call: TRBD1
v_call: TRBV15
clone_size: .
cdr3_nt: TGTGCCACCAGCAGAGAAGGGGGCAGGGACCCTTATAGCAATCAGCCCCAGCATTTT
cdr3_aa: CATSREGGRDPYSNQPQHF

j_call: TRBJ1-2
d_call: .
v_call: TRBV6-6
clone_size: .
cdr3_nt: TGTGCCATAGGCAGCGGCTATGGCTACACCTTC
cdr3_aa: CAIGSGYGYTF

j_call: TRBJ2-1
d_call: TRBD2
v_call: TRBV10-3
clone_size: .
cdr3_nt: TGTGCCATCAGCGGGACTAGCGGAGTAGGCAATGAGCAGTTCTTC
cdr3_aa: CAISGTSGVGNEQFF

j_call: TRBJ1-2
d_call: .
v_call: TRBV4-1
clone_size: few
cdr3_nt: TGCGCCAGCAGCCAGGGCCAGGTCTATGGCTACACCTTC
cdr3_aa: CASSQGQVYGYTF

j_call: TRBJ1-1
d_call: .
v_call: TRBV27
clone_size: .
cdr3_nt: TGTGCCAGCAGTTTACGCAGCTTTGGGACTGAAGCTTTCTTT
cdr3_aa: CASSLRSFGTEAFF

j_call: TRBJ2-7
d_call: TRBD2
v_call: TRBV7-9
clone_size: .
cdr3_nt: TGTGCCAGCAGCTTAACTAGCGGATTCTACTCCGCCGAGCAGTACTTC
cdr3_aa: CASSLTSGFYSAEQYF

j_call: TRBJ2-7
d_call: .
v_call: TRBV6-5
clone_size: .
cdr3_nt: TGTGCCAGCAGTAACGACAGGTTTCTTTACGAGCAGTACTTC
cdr3_aa: CASSNDRFLYEQYF

j_call: TRBJ1-3
d_call: .
v_call: TRBV19
clone_size: .
cdr3_nt: TGTGCCAGCCGCGTCAATTCCGGAAACACCATATATTTT
cdr3_aa: CASRVNSGNTIYF

j_call: TRBJ1-2
d_call: .
v_call: TRBV18
clone_size: .
cdr3_nt: TGTGCCAGCTCACCTCGGTCGGACAGCCGCTATGGCTACACCTTC
cdr3_aa: CASSPRSDSRYGYTF

j_call: TRBJ2-7
d_call: .
v_call: TRBV7-9
clone_size: .
cdr3_nt: TGTGCCAGCAGCTTAGCAGGAGGAAGCGGATACTCCTACGAGCAGTACTTC
cdr3_aa: CASSLAGGSGYSYEQYF

j_call: TRBJ2-1
d_call: TRBD2
v_call: TRBV9
clone_size: .
cdr3_nt: TGTGCCAGCAGCGAGGGACTAGCGGGGGACAATGAGCAGTTCTTC
cdr3_aa: CASSEGLAGDNEQFF